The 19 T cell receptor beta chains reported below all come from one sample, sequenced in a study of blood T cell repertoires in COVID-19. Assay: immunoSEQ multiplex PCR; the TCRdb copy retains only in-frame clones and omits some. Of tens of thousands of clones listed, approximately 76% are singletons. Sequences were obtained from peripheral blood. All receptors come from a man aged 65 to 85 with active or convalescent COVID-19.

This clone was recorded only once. This chain's CDR3 is CASSGEGVDTQYF. Here the CDR3 DNA reads TGTGCCAGCAGTGGAGAGGGGGTAGATACGCAGTATTTT. The chain joins TRBV28 to TRBJ2-3; a weak D match, TRBD1 (6 bases). The V end lost 5 bases, the J end lost 5 bases, and 11 bases lay between the germline ends. Germline loops: CDR1 MDHEN, CDR2 SYDVKM. CDR3 length: 13 amino acids.

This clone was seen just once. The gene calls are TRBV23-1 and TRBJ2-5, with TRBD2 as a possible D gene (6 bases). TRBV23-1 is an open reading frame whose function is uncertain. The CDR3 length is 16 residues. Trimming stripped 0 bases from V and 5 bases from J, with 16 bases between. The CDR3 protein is CASSQSGVDSGETQYF. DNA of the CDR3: TGCGCCAGCAGTCAATCTGGTGTAGATAGCGGTGAGACCCAGTACTTC.

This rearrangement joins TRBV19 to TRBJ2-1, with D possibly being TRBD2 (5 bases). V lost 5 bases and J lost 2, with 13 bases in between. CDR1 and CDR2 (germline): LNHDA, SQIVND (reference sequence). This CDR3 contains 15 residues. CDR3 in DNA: TGTGCCAGTAGTTTGACTGCGACTACCTACAATGAGCAGTTCTTC. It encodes CASSLTATTYNEQFF.

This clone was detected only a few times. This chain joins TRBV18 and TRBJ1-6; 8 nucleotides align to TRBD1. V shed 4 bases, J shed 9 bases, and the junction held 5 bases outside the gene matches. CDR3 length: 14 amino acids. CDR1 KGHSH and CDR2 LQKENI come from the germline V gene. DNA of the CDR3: TGTGCCAGCTCACTCGAGACAGGGGCTTCACCCCTCCACTTT. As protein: CASSLETGASPLHF.

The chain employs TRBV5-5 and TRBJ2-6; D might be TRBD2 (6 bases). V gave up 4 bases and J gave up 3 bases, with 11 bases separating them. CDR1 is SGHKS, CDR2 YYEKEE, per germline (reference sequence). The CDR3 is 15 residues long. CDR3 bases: TGTGCCAGCAGCCCAGGGACTGGTGGGGCCAACGTCCTGACTTTC. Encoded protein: CASSPGTGGANVLTF.

In DNA form, the CDR3 reads TGTGCCAGCAGCGTGAGGACAGACTACGAGCAGTACTTC. Its protein is CASSVRTDYEQYF. This chain uses TRBV2 with TRBJ2-7; weak D call: TRBD1 (6 bases). Trimming removed 6 bases at V and 3 bases at J, with 12 bases between. Germline assignment: CDR1 SNHLY and CDR2 FYNNEI. The length of the CDR3 is 13 residues.

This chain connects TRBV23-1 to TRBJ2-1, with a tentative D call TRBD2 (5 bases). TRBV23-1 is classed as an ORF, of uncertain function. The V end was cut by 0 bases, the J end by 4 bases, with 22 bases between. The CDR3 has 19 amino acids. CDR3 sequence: CASSQSRGPECRSYNEQFF. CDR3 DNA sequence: TGCGCCAGCAGTCAATCGCGCGGGCCCGAGTGTCGATCTTACAATGAGCAGTTCTTC.

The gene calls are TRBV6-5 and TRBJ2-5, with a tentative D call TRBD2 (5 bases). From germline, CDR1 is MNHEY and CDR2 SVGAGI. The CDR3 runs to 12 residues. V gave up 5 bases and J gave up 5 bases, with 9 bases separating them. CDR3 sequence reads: CASSTAAETQYF. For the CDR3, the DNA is TGTGCCAGCAGTACAGCGGCGGAGACCCAGTACTTC.

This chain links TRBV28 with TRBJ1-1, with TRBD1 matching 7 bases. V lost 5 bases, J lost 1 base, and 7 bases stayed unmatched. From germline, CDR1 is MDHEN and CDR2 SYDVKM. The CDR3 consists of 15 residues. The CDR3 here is CASSMTGHGNTEAFF. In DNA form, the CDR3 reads TGTGCCAGCAGTATGACAGGGCACGGGAACACTGAAGCTTTCTTT.

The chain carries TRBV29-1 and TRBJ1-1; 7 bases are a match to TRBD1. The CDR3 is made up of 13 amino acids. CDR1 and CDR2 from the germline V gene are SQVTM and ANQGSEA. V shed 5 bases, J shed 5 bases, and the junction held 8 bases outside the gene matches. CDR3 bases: TGCAGCGTTACTCGACAGGGAGAAACTGAAGCTTTCTTT. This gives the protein CSVTRQGETEAFF.

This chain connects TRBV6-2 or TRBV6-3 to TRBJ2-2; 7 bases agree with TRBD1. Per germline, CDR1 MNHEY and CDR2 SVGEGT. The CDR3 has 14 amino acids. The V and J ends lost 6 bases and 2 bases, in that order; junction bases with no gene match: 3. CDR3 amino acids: CASSWTGNTGELFF. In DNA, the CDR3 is TGTGCCAGCAGCTGGACAGGCAACACCGGGGAGCTGTTTTTT.

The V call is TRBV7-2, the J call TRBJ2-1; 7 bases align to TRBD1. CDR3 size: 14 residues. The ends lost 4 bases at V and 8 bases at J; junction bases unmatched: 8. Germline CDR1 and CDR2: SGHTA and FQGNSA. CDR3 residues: CASSYITGEYEQFF. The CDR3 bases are TGTGCCAGCAGCTACATTACAGGGGAATATGAGCAGTTCTTC.

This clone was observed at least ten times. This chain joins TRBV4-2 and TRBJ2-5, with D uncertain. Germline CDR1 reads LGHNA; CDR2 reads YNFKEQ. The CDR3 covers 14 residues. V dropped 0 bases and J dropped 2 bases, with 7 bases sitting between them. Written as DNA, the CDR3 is TGTGCCAGCAGCCAAGACTCCCAGCAAGAGACCCAGTACTTC. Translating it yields CASSQDSQQETQYF.

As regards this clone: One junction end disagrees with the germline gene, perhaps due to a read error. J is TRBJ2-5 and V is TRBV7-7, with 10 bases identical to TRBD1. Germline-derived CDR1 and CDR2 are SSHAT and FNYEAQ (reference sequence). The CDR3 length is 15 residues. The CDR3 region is CASSRSGTGVETQYF. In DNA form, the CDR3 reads TGTGCTAGCAGCAGATCCGGGACAGGGGTGGAGACCCAGTACTTC.

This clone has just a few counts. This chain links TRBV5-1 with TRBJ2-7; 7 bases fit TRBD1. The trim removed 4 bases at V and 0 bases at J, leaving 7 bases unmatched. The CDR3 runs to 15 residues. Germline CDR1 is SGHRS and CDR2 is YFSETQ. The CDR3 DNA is TGCGCCAGCAGCGTCACCGGGACAGCCTCCTACGAGCAGTACTTC. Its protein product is CASSVTGTASYEQYF.

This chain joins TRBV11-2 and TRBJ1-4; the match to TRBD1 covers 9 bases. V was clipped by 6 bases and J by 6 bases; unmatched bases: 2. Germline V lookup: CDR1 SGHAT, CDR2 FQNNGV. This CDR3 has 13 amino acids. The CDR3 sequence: CASRGQGDEKLFF. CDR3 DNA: TGTGCCAGCAGGGGACAGGGAGATGAAAAACTGTTTTTT.

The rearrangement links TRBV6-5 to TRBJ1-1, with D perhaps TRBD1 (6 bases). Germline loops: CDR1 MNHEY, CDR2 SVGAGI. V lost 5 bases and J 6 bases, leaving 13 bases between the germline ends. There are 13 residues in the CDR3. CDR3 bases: TGTGCCAGCAGTAGAACAGGGTCTGCTGAAGCTTTCTTT. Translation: CASSRTGSAEAFF.

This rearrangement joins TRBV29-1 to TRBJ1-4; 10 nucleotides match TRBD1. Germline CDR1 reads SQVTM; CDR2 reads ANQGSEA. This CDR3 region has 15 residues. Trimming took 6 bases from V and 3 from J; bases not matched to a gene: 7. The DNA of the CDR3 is TGCAGCGTGCATGACAGGGGGCTGGCTAATGAAAAACTGTTTTTT. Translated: CSVHDRGLANEKLFF.

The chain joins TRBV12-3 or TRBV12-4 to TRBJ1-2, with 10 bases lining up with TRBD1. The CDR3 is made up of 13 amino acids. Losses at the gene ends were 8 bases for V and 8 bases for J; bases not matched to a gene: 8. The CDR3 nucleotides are TGTGCCAGCGGATCCGGGACAGGGGTCGGCTACACCTTC. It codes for CASGSGTGVGYTF.